This T cell receptor beta chain stems from a study of blood T cell repertoires in COVID-19. The overall study: Both acute and convalescent COVID-19 samples were obtained from the United States, Italy and Spain. Nucleic acid was either cDNA or gDNA, and it came from T cells, B-cell-depleted T cells, or PBMCs.

Method: immunoSEQ multiplex PCR; TCRdb's copy keeps in-frame clones and lacks some. This sample has about 430,000 clones; 85% to 90% occur once, and the top ten carry roughly 0.97%. Germline trimming cut 2 bases from V and 5 bases from J; bases unmatched to any gene: 5. The CDR3 totals 15 residues. Germline V gene lookup returns CDR1 LNHDA and CDR2 SQIVND (reference sequence). Individuals drawn from 24 US areas were roughly 18 to 89 years old. Assignments of participants to cohorts depended upon their own reported clinical history. Source material: PBMCs or T cells enriched from blood (not recorded which). V gene TRBV19 combines with J gene TRBJ1-5; 8 positions agree with TRBD1. This TCR derives from a woman in her twenties or thirties with acute COVID-19. The CDR3 DNA reads TGTGCCAGTAGTATACACAGGGACAGGTATCAGCCCCAGCATTTT. This sequence encodes CASSIHRDRYQPQHF.